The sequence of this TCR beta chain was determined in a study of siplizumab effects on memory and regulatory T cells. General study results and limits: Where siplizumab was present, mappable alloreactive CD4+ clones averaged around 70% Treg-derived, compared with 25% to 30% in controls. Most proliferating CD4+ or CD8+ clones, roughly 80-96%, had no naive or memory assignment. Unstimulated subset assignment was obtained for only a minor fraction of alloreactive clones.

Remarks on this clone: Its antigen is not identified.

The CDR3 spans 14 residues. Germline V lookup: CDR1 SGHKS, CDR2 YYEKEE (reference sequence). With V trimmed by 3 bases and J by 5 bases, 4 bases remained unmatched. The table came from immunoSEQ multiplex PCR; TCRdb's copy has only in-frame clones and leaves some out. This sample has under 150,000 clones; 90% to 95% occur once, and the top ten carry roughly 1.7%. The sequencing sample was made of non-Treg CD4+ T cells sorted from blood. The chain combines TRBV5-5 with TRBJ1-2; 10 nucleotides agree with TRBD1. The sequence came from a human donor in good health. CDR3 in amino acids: CASSYGTGVYGYTF. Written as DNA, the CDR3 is TGTGCCAGCAGCTACGGGACAGGGGTATATGGCTACACCTTC.